This TCR beta chain derives from a study of T cells in Graves' hyperthyroidism and ophthalmopathy. Overall study: Once the initial diagnosis was made, peripheral blood was obtained before any treatment.

This clonotype was seen ten or more times. The antigen is unknown. It was RNA transcripts that yielded the amplified TCR beta CDR3 regions. When the TCR CDR3 underwent first-round RT-PCR, the HTBI primer set was used. A single record per CDR3 protein comes from TCRdb applying MiXCR to the multiplex PCR reads. The repertoire holds hundreds of thousands of distinct CDR3 sequences, with about 24% as singletons. Study observations and caveats: Also found in blood were most expanded thyroid clonotypes above 0.001.

The TCR originated in a woman aged 25 to 39 with Graves' ophthalmopathy. Specimen: blood.

The CDR3 region has the DNA TGTGCCAGCAGTTTGGACAGGGAGGGTTCAGATGGCTACACCTTC. This codes for CASSLDREGSDGYTF. The rearrangement uses TRBV12-3 or TRBV12-4 and TRBJ1-2, with 8 bases lining up with TRBD1. The CDR3 consists of 15 residues. Trimming cost V 3 bases and J 6 bases; bases outside gene matches: 9.